These 27 T cell receptor beta chains were all obtained from the same sample, sequenced in a study of human T cells and chemical hapten exposure. Time point of the sample: pre-sensitization, week 0. As to treatment: therapeutic diphenylcyclopropenone sensitization with weekly scalp DPC. TCRdb redid the calling of the RACE reads with MiXCR, one entry per CDR3 protein. The sample lists approximately 370,000 distinct CDR3 sequences, around 5% occurring once. The starting material was whole blood, obtained in connection with sensitization to the hapten diphenylcyclopropenone (DPC). The origin of the receptors is a young woman with alopecia areata. Some clones in this sample may be carry-over from other donors' samples.

V is TRBV6-1 and J is TRBJ1-1, with 7 bases matching TRBD1. Trimming removed 7 bases from V and 10 bases from J; junction bases left unmatched: 9. The CDR3 consists of 12 residues. In germline, CDR1 is MNHNS, CDR2 SASEGT. CDR3 amino acids: CASNTGAVPAFF. The CDR3 region has the DNA TGTGCCAGCAATACAGGGGCCGTTCCAGCTTTCTTT.

Remarks on this clonotype: This could be a read error, since a much larger clone is one nucleotide away. J is TRBJ1-2 and V is TRBV18; the D is unclear. The germline gives CDR1 KGHSH, CDR2 LQKENI. V lost 6 bases to trimming and J lost 4 bases, with 15 bases between them. The CDR3 runs 14 residues. The CDR3 DNA reads TGTGCCAGCTCCGCAAACAGCGGGATCTATGGCTACACCTTC. It specifies CASSANSGIYGYTF. Drawing the rest from reference TRBV18 and TRBJ1-2, the complete variable domain is NAGVMQNPRHLVRRRGQEARLRCSPMKGHSHVYWYRQLPEEGLKFMVYLQKENIIDESGMPKERFSAEFPKEGPSILRIQQVVRGDSAAYFCASSANSGIYGYTFGSGTRLTVV.

This clonotype was observed many times. The V and J genes are TRBV20-1 and TRBJ1-1; 8 bases agree with TRBD1. V lost 6 bases and J lost 5; bases outside the gene matches: 8. CDR3 size: 13 residues. Germline values: CDR1 DFQATT, CDR2 SNEGSKA (reference sequence). In nucleotides, the CDR3 is TGCAGTGCACCGCAACAGGGGGGAACTGAAGCTTTCTTT. Protein: CSAPQQGGTEAFF.

The chain combines TRBV18 with TRBJ2-1; 7 bases align to TRBD2. The V segment lost 6 bases and the J segment 5 bases; nucleotides outside the gene matches: 10. The CDR3 contains 15 residues. Germline assignment: CDR1 KGHSH and CDR2 LQKENI. The CDR3 spells CASSPAGLRHNEQFF. DNA for the CDR3: TGTGCCAGCTCCCCGGCGGGACTAAGGCACAATGAGCAGTTCTTC.

The chain employs TRBV27 and TRBJ1-5, with 8 bases lining up with TRBD1. V lost 3 bases and J lost 5; bases outside the gene matches: 9. Germline loops: CDR1 MNHEY, CDR2 SMNVEV (reference sequence). The CDR3 extends over 16 amino acids. The CDR3 sequence: CASSLAGGFSDQPQHF. DNA for the CDR3: TGTGCCAGCAGTTTGGCAGGGGGCTTTTCGGATCAGCCCCAGCATTTT.

This clonotype was observed at least ten times. The V and J genes are TRBV7-8 and TRBJ2-1; D perhaps matches TRBD1 (5 bases). Germline-derived CDR1 and CDR2 are SGHVS and FQNEAQ. The length of the CDR3 is 16 residues. V was cut by 4 bases and J by 4 bases, with 17 bases left in between. The CDR3 region has the DNA TGTGCCAGCAGCTATTGGGGCGCAGACTTGTACAATGAGCAGTTCTTC. Translated: CASSYWGADLYNEQFF.

This clonotype was counted between two and nine times. The chain employs TRBV7-9 and TRBJ2-7, with 11 bases identical to TRBD2. Germline-derived CDR1 and CDR2 are SEHNR and FQNEAQ (reference sequence). CDR3 length: 15 residues. V was clipped by 6 bases and J by 2 bases; unmatched bases: 6. CDR3 residues: CASSYLAGGTYEQYF. The CDR3 DNA follows: TGTGCCAGCAGTTATCTAGCGGGGGGTACCTACGAGCAGTACTTC.

This chain joins TRBV28 and TRBJ1-4, with TRBD1 as a possible D gene (5 bases). This CDR3 contains 16 residues. V lost 5 bases to trimming and J lost 6 bases, with 19 bases between them. Germline V lookup: CDR1 MDHEN, CDR2 SYDVKM. CDR3 in DNA: TGTGCCAGCAGTCTCCCGGGGGGAGCCACTTATGAAAAACTGTTTTTT. Protein product: CASSLPGGATYEKLFF.

The chain carries TRBV20-1 and TRBJ2-3; 10 bases match TRBD1. After removal of 2 bases from V and 3 bases from J, the junction contained 14 bases not matched to a gene. The CDR3 sequence is 18 residues long. Germline CDR1 reads DFQATT; CDR2 reads SNEGSKA (reference sequence). The CDR3 DNA is TGCAGTGCTAGACCCCTGCGGCCGACAGGGGGCCGAACAGATACGCAGTATTTT. Protein product: CSARPLRPTGGRTDTQYF.

This clonotype was detected ten times or more. The chain recombines TRBV10-3 with TRBJ2-1, with D maybe TRBD1 (6 bases). Germline assignment: CDR1 ENHRY and CDR2 SYGVKD. The CDR3 has 18 amino acids. Trimming pared 8 bases from V and 3 bases from J, leaving 26 bases between. CDR3 bases: TGTGCCATCTCAGTGAGGGAGACAGGAGGACAAAGCTACAATGAGCAGTTCTTC. Translating gives CAISVRETGGQSYNEQFF.

This clonotype was seen more than once but under ten times. The V call is TRBV3-1, the J call TRBJ2-1; D tentatively fits TRBD1 or TRBD2 (5 bases each). The V end was cut by 1 base, the J end by 9 bases, with 7 bases between. The CDR3 spans 12 residues. Germline lookup yields CDR1 LGHDT and CDR2 YNNKEL (reference sequence). The CDR3 loop is CASSQGDGEQFF. Here the CDR3 DNA reads TGTGCCAGCAGCCAAGGGGACGGTGAGCAGTTCTTC.

This clonotype was recorded at least ten times. The chain links TRBV29-1 to TRBJ2-3; D may match TRBD1 or TRBD2 (8 bases each). The CDR3 has 18 residues. Germline-derived CDR1 and CDR2 are SQVTM and ANQGSEA. The V and J ends lost 6 bases and 2 bases respectively, with 27 bases between them. Written as DNA, the CDR3 is TGCAGCGTCCCCCCCAGGGGGCGGGGGGATCCCGACACAGATACGCAGTATTTT. Residues: CSVPPRGRGDPDTDTQYF.

Here the CDR3 DNA reads TGTGCCAGCAGCTTAAACCGGGACAGCAATGGCTACACCTTC. Translating gives CASSLNRDSNGYTF. J is TRBJ1-2 and V is TRBV7-9; 7 nucleotides match TRBD1. The V gene end was trimmed by 2 bases and the J gene end by 6 bases; junction bases not matched to a gene: 6. The CDR3 loop spans 14 amino acids. CDR1 and CDR2 from the germline V gene are SEHNR and FQNEAQ (reference sequence).

In its sample, this clonotype was seen many times. This chain uses TRBV10-3 with TRBJ2-7, with unresolved D. The CDR3 is 12 residues long. The germline CDR1 and CDR2 sequences are ENHRY and SYGVKD. The V end lost 4 bases, the J end lost 4 bases, and 8 bases lay between the germline ends. In nucleotides, the CDR3 is TGTGCCATCAGTGGCCTAGAGTACGAGCAGTACTTC. Residues: CAISGLEYEQYF.

The chain links TRBV13 to TRBJ1-1; 7 bases are a match to TRBD1. The germline V gene encodes CDR1 PRHDT and CDR2 FYEKMQ (reference sequence). The ends lost 3 bases at V and 2 bases at J; junction bases unmatched: 12. The CDR3 length is 17 residues. This CDR3 reads CASSFPVDRVVNTEAFF. The CDR3 DNA sequence: TGTGCCAGCAGCTTTCCGGTCGACAGGGTTGTAAACACTGAAGCTTTCTTT.

This clonotype was picked up a small number of times. This chain links TRBV6-1 with TRBJ2-2; D is uncertain. The CDR3 contains 14 residues. From germline, CDR1 is MNHNS and CDR2 SASEGT. V was clipped by 0 bases and J by 4 bases, with 6 bases between them. CDR3 sequence reads: CASSEARTTGELFF. The CDR3 coding sequence is TGTGCCAGCAGTGAAGCTAGGACCACCGGGGAGCTGTTTTTT.

The sample holds many counts of this clonotype. This chain uses TRBV7-9 with TRBJ2-7, with a possible D match to TRBD1 (6 bases). V lost 5 bases to trimming and J lost 6 bases, with 17 bases between them. The CDR3 has 14 residues. CDR1 and CDR2 from the germline V gene are SEHNR and FQNEAQ (reference sequence). Here the CDR3 DNA reads TGTGCCAGCAGCCCCACAGGGATAAGCGCCGAGCAGTACTTC. Its translation: CASSPTGISAEQYF.

This clonotype was observed at least ten times. The chain employs TRBV5-1 and TRBJ2-6, with 11 bases lining up with TRBD2. Trimming cost V 7 bases and J 0 bases; bases outside gene matches: 3. CDR3 length: 16 residues. Germline V lookup: CDR1 SGHRS, CDR2 YFSETQ. The chain's CDR3 is CASSGTSGSGANVLTF. In DNA form, the CDR3 reads TGCGCCAGCTCCGGGACTAGCGGCTCTGGGGCCAACGTCCTGACTTTC.

In regard to this clonotype: The junction and the germline gene differ at one end; a read error may be behind it. The rearrangement uses TRBV7-7 and TRBJ2-2; perhaps TRBD2 as D (5 bases). Looked up from germline, CDR1 is SSHAT and CDR2 is FNYEAQ (reference sequence). The CDR3 covers 16 residues. The DNA for the CDR3 is TGTGCTAGCAGCCGGGGTATTGCAGCGAACACCGGGGAGCTGTTTTTT. This codes for CASSRGIAANTGELFF.

Ten or more counts support this clonotype. The chain uses TRBV10-3 and TRBJ2-7; no clear D gene. The CDR3 sequence is 14 residues long. Germline CDR1 and CDR2: ENHRY and SYGVKD. Trimming took 4 bases from V and 2 from J, leaving 12 bases between them. CDR3 in amino acids: CAISGKGITYEQYF. The CDR3 DNA reads TGTGCCATCAGTGGTAAGGGTATTACCTACGAGCAGTACTTC.

This chain uses TRBV15 with TRBJ2-7; D is undetermined. The CDR3 is 15 amino acids. With 1 base removed from V and 7 bases from J, the gap between germline ends came to 17 bases. The germline V gene encodes CDR1 LNHNV and CDR2 YYDKDF (reference sequence). CDR3 bases: TGTGCCACCAGCAGAGGGATCGCCCTAAGGAAGGAGCAGTACTTC. Translated, it gives CATSRGIALRKEQYF.

The gene calls are TRBV5-4 and TRBJ1-2, with D hard to call. This CDR3 region has 17 residues. Trimming cost V 0 bases and J 3 bases, with 18 bases left between them. The V gene's germline CDR1 is SGHNT and CDR2 YYREEE (reference sequence). CDR3 DNA: TGTGCCAGCAGCTTGGCGATTCGACCCAACGGCGACTATGGCTACACCTTC. Protein: CASSLAIRPNGDYGYTF.

A word on this clonotype: Since a much larger clone is just one base distant, this may be a read error. The CDR3 nucleotides are TGTGCCAGCAGCTTAGTGGGCAGGTCAAACATAGGCACAGATACGCAGTATTTT. Its translation is CASSLVGRSNIGTDTQYF. The chain uses TRBV7-2 and TRBJ2-3; D is ambiguous. This CDR3 has 18 amino acids. The germline gives CDR1 SGHTA, CDR2 FQGNSA. V lost 1 base to trimming and J lost 1 base, with 18 bases between them.

This clonotype was counted ten times or more. The rearrangement uses TRBV20-1 and TRBJ1-5; a possible D gene is TRBD1 (5 bases). Trimming shortened V by 6 bases and J by 4 bases, and 25 bases separated the two germline ends. Germline CDR1 is DFQATT and CDR2 is SNEGSKA (reference sequence). The length of the CDR3 is 17 residues. Written as DNA, the CDR3 is TGCAGTGCCAACACCGCTCAGGCAGGGAGCTTAAATCAGCCCCAGCATTTT. This sequence encodes CSANTAQAGSLNQPQHF.

The CDR3 loop is CASSQVGLAYTDTQYF. The DNA for the CDR3 is TGTGCCAGCAGCCAAGTGGGACTAGCCTACACAGATACGCAGTATTTT. The J gene is TRBJ2-3, the V gene TRBV3-1; 9 bases map to TRBD2. Trimming at V came to 1 base and at J to 2 bases, leaving 4 bases not matched to a gene. Germline V lookup: CDR1 LGHDT, CDR2 YNNKEL (reference sequence). The CDR3 sequence is 16 residues long.

This clonotype was counted only a few times. This chain joins TRBV7-9 and TRBJ2-7, with D possibly TRBD2 on 6 matching bases. Between the trimmed V and J ends, which lost 8 bases and 0 bases, there was a span of 11 bases. This CDR3 has 13 residues. Looked up from germline, CDR1 is SEHNR and CDR2 is FQNEAQ (reference sequence). The CDR3, as DNA: TGTGCCAGCCGCCGGGAGAGCTCCTACGAGCAGTACTTC. This encodes CASRRESSYEQYF.

This clonotype showed up many times. CDR3 sequence reads: CASSYGRLNSPLHF. The DNA of the CDR3 is TGTGCCAGCAGTTACGGTCGGTTAAATTCACCCCTCCACTTT. V is TRBV6-5 and J is TRBJ1-6; D gene ambiguous. This CDR3 is 14 amino acids long. Trimming took off 2 bases at V and 7 bases at J, with 9 bases between the two ends. CDR1 and CDR2 from the germline V gene are MNHEY and SVGAGI.